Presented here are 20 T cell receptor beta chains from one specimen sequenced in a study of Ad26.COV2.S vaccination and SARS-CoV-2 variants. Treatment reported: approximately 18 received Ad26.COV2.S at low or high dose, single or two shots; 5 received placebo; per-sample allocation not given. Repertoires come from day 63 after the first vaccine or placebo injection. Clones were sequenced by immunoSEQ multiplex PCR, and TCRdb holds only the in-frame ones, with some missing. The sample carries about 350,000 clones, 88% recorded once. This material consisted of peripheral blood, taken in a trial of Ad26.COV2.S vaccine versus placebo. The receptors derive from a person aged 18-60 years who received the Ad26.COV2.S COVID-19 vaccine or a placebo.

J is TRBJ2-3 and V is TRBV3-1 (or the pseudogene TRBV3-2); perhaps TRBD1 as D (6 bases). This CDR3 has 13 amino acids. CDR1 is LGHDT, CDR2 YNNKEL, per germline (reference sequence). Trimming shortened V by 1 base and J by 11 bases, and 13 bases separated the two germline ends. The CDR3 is CASSQGLEQGQYF. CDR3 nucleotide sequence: TGTGCCAGCAGCCAAGGACTCGAACAGGGGCAGTATTTT.

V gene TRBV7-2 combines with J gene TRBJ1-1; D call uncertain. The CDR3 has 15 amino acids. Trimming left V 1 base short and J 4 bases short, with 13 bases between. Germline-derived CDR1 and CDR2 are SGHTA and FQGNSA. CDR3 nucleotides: TGTGCCAGCAGCTTAGTCGTGGGCTTAGGCACTGAAGCTTTCTTT. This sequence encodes CASSLVVGLGTEAFF.

CDR3 coding DNA: TGTGCCAGCAGCTTAGGCAGGCAGGATACGCAGTATTTT. Translating it yields CASSLGRQDTQYF. This rearrangement joins TRBV7-2 to TRBJ2-3; D gene unclear. The CDR3 has 13 amino acids. The V gene's germline CDR1 is SGHTA and CDR2 FQGNSA. Trimming pared 1 base from V and 6 bases from J, leaving 8 bases between.

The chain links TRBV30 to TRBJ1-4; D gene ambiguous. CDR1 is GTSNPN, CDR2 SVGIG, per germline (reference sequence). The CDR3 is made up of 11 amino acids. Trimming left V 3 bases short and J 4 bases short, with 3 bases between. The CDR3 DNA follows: TGTGCCTGGAGCGATAATGAAAAACTGTTTTTT. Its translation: CAWSDNEKLFF.

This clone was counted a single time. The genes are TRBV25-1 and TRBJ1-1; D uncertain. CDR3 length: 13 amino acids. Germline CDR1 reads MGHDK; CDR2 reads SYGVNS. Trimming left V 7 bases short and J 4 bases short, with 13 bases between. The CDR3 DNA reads TGTGCCAGCATCTCGGGATACAGCACTGAAGCTTTCTTT. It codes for CASISGYSTEAFF.

The CDR3, as DNA: TGTGCCAGCAGCACTTCGGGACTAGCGGGAGGCGGCATTCAGTACTTC. Translating gives CASSTSGLAGGGIQYF. The chain uses TRBV7-9 and TRBJ2-4, with 15 bases aligning to TRBD2. The germline V gene encodes CDR1 SEHNR and CDR2 FQNEAQ (reference sequence). The CDR3 sequence is 16 residues long. J gave up 9 bases and V 5 bases, and 8 bases lay outside the gene matches.

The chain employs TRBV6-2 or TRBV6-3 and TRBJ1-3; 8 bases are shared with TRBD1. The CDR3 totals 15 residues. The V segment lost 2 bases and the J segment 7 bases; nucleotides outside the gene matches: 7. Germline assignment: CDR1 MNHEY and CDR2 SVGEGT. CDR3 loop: CASSYETGARNTIYF. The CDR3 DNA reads TGTGCCAGCAGTTACGAGACAGGGGCCAGGAACACCATATATTTT.

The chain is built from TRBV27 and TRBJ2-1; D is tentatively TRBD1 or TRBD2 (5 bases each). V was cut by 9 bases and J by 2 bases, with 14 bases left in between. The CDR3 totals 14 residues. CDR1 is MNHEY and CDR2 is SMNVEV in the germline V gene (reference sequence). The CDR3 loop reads CASGGDGTYNEQFF. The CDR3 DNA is TGTGCCAGTGGGGGAGATGGGACCTACAATGAGCAGTTCTTC.

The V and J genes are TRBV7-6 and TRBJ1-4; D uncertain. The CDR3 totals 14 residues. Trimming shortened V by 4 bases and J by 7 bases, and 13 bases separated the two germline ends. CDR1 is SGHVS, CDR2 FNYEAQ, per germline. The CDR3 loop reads CASSYSGWGEKLFF. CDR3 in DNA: TGTGCCAGCAGCTATAGTGGATGGGGTGAAAAACTGTTTTTT.

CDR3 nucleotide sequence: TGTGCCAGTAGTTCCCCCCCGCAGAATGAGCAGTTCTTC. It is translated as CASSSPPQNEQFF. The genes are TRBV19 and TRBJ2-1; D not certain. Germline V gene lookup returns CDR1 LNHDA and CDR2 SQIVND (reference sequence). Trimming took off 5 bases at V and 7 bases at J, with 12 bases between the two ends. The CDR3 length is 13 residues.

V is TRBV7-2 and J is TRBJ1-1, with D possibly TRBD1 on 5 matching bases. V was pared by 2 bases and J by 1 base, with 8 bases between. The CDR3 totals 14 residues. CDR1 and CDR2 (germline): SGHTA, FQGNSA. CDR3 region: CASSLHGANTEAFF. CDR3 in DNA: TGTGCCAGCAGCTTACACGGGGCGAACACTGAAGCTTTCTTT.

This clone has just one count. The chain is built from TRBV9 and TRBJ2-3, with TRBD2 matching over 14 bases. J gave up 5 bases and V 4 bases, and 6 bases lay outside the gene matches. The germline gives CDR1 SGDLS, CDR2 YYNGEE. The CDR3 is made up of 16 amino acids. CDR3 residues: CASSRGLAGVEDTQYF. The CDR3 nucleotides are TGTGCCAGCAGCCGGGGACTAGCGGGAGTAGAAGATACGCAGTATTTT.

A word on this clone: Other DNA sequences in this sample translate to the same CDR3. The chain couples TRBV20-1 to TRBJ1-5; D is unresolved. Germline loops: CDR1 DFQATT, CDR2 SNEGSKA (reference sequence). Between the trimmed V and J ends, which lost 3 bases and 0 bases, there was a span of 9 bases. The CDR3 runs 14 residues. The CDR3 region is CSASGGNSNQPQHF. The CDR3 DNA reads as TGCAGTGCTAGTGGAGGTAATAGCAATCAGCCCCAGCATTTT.

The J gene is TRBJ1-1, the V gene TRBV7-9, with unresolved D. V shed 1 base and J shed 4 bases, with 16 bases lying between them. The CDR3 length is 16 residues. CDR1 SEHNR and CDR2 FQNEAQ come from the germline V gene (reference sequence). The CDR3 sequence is CASSLDLTPERTEAFF. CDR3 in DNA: TGTGCCAGCAGCTTAGATTTGACACCCGAGCGCACTGAAGCTTTCTTT.

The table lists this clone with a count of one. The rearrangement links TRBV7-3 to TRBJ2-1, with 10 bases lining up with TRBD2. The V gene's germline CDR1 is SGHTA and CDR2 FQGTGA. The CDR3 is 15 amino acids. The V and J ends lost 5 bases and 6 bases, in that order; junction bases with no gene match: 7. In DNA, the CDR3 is TGTGCCAGCAGCCAAGCGGGGGGGCCCGTCAATGAGCAGTTCTTC. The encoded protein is CASSQAGGPVNEQFF.

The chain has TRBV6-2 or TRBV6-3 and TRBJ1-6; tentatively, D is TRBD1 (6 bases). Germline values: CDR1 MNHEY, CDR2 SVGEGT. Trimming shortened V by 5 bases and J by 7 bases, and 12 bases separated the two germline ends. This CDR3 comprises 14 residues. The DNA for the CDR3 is TGTGCCAGCAGTCGGACAGAACGCAATTCACCCCTCCACTTT. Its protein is CASSRTERNSPLHF.

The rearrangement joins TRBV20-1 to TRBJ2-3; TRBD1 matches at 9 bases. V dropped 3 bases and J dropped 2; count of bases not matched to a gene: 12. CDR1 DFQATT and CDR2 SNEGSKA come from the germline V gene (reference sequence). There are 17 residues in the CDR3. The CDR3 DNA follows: TGCAGTGCTAGTAAGGGACAGGGAATGGGTGTCACAGATACGCAGTATTTT. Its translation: CSASKGQGMGVTDTQYF.

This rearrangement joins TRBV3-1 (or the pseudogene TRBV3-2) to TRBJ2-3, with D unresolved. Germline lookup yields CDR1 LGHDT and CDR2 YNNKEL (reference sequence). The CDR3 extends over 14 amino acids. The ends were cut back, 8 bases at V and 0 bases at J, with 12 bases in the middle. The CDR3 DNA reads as TGTGCCAGCTACCCGGCTCGTAGCACAGATACGCAGTATTTT. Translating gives CASYPARSTDTQYF.

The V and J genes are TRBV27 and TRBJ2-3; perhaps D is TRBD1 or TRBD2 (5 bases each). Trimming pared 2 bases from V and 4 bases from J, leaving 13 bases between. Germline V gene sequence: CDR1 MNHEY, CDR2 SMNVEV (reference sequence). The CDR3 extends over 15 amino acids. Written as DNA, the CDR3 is TGTGCCAGCAGTTTAGTGAGGGGCCGGTCAGATACGCAGTATTTT. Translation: CASSLVRGRSDTQYF.

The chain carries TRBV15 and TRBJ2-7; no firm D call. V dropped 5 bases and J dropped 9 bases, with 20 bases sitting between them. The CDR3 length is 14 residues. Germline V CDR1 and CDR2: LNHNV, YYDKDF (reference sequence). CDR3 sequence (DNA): TGTGCCACCAGCGAGGCTAGTCGCGGTGTCGGGCAGTACTTC. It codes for CATSEASRGVGQYF.